The text below deals with one T cell receptor (beta chain). The data originate from a study of monozygotic twins with inflammatory bowel disease. TCRdb reanalyzed the 5' RACE reads, giving one entry per CDR3 protein sequence and no DNA. This table lists about 300,000 distinct CDR3 sequences. Blood was collected, more than 2 ml per donor. CDR3 size: 17 residues. This sequence joins TRBV21-1 and TRBJ2-4; TCRdb picks TRBD2, but there is no DNA to check that call. TRBV21-1 is a known pseudogene. The sample taken for sequencing was blood. The source is a human donor with ulcerative colitis or Crohn's disease, or a healthy co-twin of an affected twin (not recorded which). The chain's CDR3 is CASSKALYGRAKNIQYF.